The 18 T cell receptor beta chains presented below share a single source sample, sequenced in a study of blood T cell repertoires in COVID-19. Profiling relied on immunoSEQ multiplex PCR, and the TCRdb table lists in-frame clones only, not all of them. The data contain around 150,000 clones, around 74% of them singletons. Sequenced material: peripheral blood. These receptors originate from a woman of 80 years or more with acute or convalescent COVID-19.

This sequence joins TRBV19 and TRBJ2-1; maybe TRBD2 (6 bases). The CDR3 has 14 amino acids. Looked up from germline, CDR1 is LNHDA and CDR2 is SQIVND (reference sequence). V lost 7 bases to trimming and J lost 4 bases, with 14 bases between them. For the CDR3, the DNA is TGTGCCAGTAAAAAGGCTAGCGTGTACAATGAGCAGTTCTTC. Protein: CASKKASVYNEQFF.

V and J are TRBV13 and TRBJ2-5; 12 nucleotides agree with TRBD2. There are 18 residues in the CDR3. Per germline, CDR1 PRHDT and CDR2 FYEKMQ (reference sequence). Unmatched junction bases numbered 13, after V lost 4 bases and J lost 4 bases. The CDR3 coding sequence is TGTGCCAGCAGCTCCTTCTATAGACTAGCGGGAGAGGGAGAGACCCAGTACTTC. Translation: CASSSFYRLAGEGETQYF.

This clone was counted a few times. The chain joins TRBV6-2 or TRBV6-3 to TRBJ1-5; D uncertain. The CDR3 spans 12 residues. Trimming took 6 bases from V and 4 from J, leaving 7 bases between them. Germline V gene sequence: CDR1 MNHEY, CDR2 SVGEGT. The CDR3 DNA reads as TGTGCCAGCAGCCTCAATAATCAGCCCCAGCATTTT. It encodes CASSLNNQPQHF.

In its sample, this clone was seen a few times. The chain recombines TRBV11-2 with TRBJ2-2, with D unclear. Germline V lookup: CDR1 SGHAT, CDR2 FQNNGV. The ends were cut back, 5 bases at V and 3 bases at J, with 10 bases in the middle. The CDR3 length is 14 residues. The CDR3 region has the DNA TGTGCCAGCAGCCCGACTCGGGACACCGGGGAGCTGTTTTTT. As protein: CASSPTRDTGELFF.

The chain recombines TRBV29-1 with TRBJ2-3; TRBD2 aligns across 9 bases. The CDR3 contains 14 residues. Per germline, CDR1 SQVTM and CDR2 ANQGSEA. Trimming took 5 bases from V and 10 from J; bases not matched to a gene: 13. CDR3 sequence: CSVPGAGGFISQYF. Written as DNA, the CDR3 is TGCAGCGTTCCTGGAGCGGGAGGCTTTATTTCGCAGTATTTT.

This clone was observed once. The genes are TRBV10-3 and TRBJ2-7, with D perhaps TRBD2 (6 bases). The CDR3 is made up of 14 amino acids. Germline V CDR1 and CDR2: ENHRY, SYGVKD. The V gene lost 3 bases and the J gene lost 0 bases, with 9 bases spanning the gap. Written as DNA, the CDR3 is TGTGCCATCAGTGATTCCGGGAGCTCCTACGAGCAGTACTTC. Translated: CAISDSGSSYEQYF.

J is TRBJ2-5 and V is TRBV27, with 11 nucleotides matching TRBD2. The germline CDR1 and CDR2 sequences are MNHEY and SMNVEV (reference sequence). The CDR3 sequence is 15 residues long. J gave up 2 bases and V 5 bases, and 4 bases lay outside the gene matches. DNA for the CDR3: TGTGCCAGCAGTCTTCTAGCGGGGGGACAAGAGACCCAGTACTTC. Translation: CASSLLAGGQETQYF.

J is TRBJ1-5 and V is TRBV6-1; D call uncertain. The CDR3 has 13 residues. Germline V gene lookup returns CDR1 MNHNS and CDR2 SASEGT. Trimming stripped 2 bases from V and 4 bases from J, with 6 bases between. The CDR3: CASSESGNQPQHF. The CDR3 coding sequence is TGTGCCAGCAGTGAATCGGGGAATCAGCCCCAGCATTTT.

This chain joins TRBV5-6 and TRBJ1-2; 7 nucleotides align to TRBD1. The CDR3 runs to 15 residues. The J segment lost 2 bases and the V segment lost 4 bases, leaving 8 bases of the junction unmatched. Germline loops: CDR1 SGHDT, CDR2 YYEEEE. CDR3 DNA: TGTGCCAGCAGCCCGTCGGGGACAGTAAACTATGGCTACACCTTC. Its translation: CASSPSGTVNYGYTF.

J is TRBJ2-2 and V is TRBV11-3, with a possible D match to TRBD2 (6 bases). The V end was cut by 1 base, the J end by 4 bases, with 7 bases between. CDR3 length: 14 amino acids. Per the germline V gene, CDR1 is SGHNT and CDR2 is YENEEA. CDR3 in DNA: TGTGCCAGCAGCTTAGGCGGGGCCACCGGGGAGCTGTTTTTT. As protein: CASSLGGATGELFF.

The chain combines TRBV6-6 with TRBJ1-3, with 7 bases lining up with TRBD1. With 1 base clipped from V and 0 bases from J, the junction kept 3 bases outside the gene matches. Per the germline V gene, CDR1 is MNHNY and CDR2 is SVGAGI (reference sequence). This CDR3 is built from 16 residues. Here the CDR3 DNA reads TGTGCCAGCAGTTACTTTACAGGGGCCTCTGGAAACACCATATATTTT. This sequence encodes CASSYFTGASGNTIYF.

The CDR3 DNA sequence: TGTGCCAGCAACAGACAGGGGTGGGTAGGACAGCCCCAGCATTTT. Amino acid sequence: CASNRQGWVGQPQHF. The V call is TRBV6-1, the J call TRBJ1-5, with TRBD1 identical over 8 bases. CDR3 size: 15 residues. Trimming took 7 bases from V and 7 from J; bases not matched to a gene: 12. Germline V lookup: CDR1 MNHNS, CDR2 SASEGT.

The DNA for the CDR3 is TGCGCCAGCAGCCAGGATCGGACAGGGGGTCAGTATTCCGGAAAACTGTTTTTT. Translated, it gives CASSQDRTGGQYSGKLFF. The rearrangement joins TRBV4-3 to TRBJ1-4; 10 nucleotides match TRBD1. The CDR3 runs to 18 residues. V was pared by 3 bases and J by 10 bases, with 17 bases of the junction left unmatched. Germline CDR1 LGHNA, CDR2 YSLEER.

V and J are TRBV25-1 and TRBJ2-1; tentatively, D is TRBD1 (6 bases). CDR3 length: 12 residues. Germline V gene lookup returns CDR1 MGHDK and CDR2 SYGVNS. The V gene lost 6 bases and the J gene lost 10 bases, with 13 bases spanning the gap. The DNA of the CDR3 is TGTGCCAGCAGAGGACAGATTAAAGAGCAGTTCTTC. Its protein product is CASRGQIKEQFF.

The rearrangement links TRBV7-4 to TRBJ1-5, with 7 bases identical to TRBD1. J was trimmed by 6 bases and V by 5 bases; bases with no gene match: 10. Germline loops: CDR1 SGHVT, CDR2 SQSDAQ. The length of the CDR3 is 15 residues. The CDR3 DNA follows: TGTGCCAGCAGCGGGTGGACAGGTCCCCTTCAGCCCCAGCATTTT. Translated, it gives CASSGWTGPLQPQHF.

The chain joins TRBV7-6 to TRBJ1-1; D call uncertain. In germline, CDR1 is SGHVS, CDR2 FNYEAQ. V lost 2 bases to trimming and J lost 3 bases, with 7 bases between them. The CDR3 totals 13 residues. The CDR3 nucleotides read TGTGCCAGCAGCTTAACTCCGGACACTGAAGCTTTCTTT. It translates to CASSLTPDTEAFF. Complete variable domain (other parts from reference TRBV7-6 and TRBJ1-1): GAGVSQSPRYKVTKRGQDVALRCDPISGHVSLYWYRQALGQGPEFLTYFNYEAQQDKSGLPNDRFSAERPEGSISTLTIQRTEQRDSAMYRCASSLTPDTEAFFGQGTRLTVV.

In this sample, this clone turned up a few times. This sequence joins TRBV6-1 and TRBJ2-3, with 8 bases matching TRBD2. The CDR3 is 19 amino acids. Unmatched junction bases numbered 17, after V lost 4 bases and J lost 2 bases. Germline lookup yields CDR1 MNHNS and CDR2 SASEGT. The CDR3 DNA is TGTGCCAGCAGTGGAAAATATAGCGGGGTCCGAGCCCTCACAGATACGCAGTATTTT. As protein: CASSGKYSGVRALTDTQYF.

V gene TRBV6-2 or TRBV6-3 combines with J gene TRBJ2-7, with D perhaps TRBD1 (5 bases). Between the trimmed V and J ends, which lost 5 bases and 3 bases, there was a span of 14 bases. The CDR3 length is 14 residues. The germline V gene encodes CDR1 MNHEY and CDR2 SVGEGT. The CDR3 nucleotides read TGTGCCAGCAGTCGAGAACAGGCAAACTACGAGCAGTACTTC. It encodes CASSREQANYEQYF.